Included here is one T cell receptor (beta chain) sequence, with context. A few counts support this clonotype. Its antigen is not yet known. No much larger clone is present one base from it, and per-base qualities are unavailable. V lost 3 bases and J lost 9 bases; the stretch between them is 14 bases long. The CDR3 contains 12 residues, cysteine and phenylalanine counted. The only DNA kept is the CDR3, 36 bases in frame from the first base. According to the germline V gene (reference sequence), CDR1 reads DFQATT and CDR2 reads SNEGSKA. The sample is drawn from a study of T cells after yellow fever vaccination (dated by TCRdb to between 2017 and 2020). As for the study more broadly: The SMART-Seq v4 Ultra Low Input RNA kit was used to prepare libraries from fractions with low cell numbers. To follow T-cell clones before and after primary and booster YFV17D yellow fever vaccination, bulk TCR alpha and beta repertoires were sequenced over time. Two healthy male donors, one aged 18 to 30 and one aged 30 to 40 years, were included in the cohort. Blood was drawn at multiple timepoints before and after primary and secondary immunization, with bulk PBMC replicates and cell subsets isolated. Results the study describes overall, beyond this receptor: FACS-sorted repertoires could contain abundant contaminating clonotypes from the bulk population, so computational filtering was required. The secondary T-cell response was found to be weaker but faster than the primary response, with a peak reached on day 5 rather than on day 15. Because only a couple of donors were included in the study, the extent to which the findings can be generalized is limited. Most clones expanded after primary vaccination were re-detected after the booster (around 96% of CD4 and approximately 89% of CD8), suggesting broad memory maintenance. A small share of clonotypes occurred in both CD4 and CD8 compartments, likely arising from convergent recombination.

The treatment or condition label for this specimen denotes: live attenuated yellow fever vaccine strain. PBMCs were isolated from peripheral blood using a standard Ficoll-Paque protocol. Dynabeads CD4 and CD8 positive selection kits were used to isolate the CD4 and CD8 T-cell fractions. TriZol was used to extract RNA from bulk PBMCs, CD4 and CD8 fractions, and dextramer-positive and dextramer-negative fractions. TCR cDNA was made using 5'RACE template switching, a step that added a universal primer site and unique molecular identifiers. Priming of cDNA synthesis was performed from both the TCR alpha and TCR beta constant segments. Two PCR steps were used to amplify libraries, with sample barcodes and sequencing adapters being added in the second step. Sequencing of libraries was done on Illumina HiSeq 2500 (2x100 bp) or NovaSeq (2x150 bp). The authors' analysis ran thus. Demultiplexing of reads and collapsing into UMI consensus sequences were performed with MIGEC, and V(D)J alignment was carried out with MiXCR. Vaccine-responding clonotypes were identified with edgeR using replicate PBMC samples, with FDR below 0.01 and a log2 fold change above 5 up to day 15 being required. Each bulk clonotype was labeled CD4 or CD8 based on which sequenced repertoire, CD4 or CD8, contained the clonotype at higher abundance. TCRdb handled the public reads itself, with Q25 trimming in fastp and clone calling in MiXCR, and kept productive beta chains. Rows are unified per CDR3 protein, each entry keeping the most common DNA and genes. Here the V and J calls rest on TCRdb's processing, not on the authors' analysis. The sample has some 160,000 distinct CDR3 sequences on record, about 7% of them singletons. Clones ranked in the top ten supply about 2.5% of the sample.

Specimen: CD4+ T cells sorted from PBMCs, collected about 5 days after the first yellow fever vaccination. The receptor was derived from a young man who received the YFV17D yellow fever vaccine. This chain joins TRBV20-1 to TRBJ2-5, with the D segment identity uncertain. DNA sequence: TGCAGTGCTAGGGCCGCCCGCGTGGCCCAGTACTTC. Its product reads: CSARAARVAQYF.